This T cell receptor beta chain was profiled in a study of T cells after yellow fever vaccination. Broader study findings: Weaker overall, the secondary response nonetheless peaked faster (day 5 versus 15).

With respect to this clonotype: Its specificity is not known.

The CDR3 extends over 15 amino acids. The V and J ends lost 2 bases and 7 bases, in that order; junction bases with no gene match: 11. Germline V gene lookup returns CDR1 DFQATT and CDR2 SNEGSKA (reference sequence). As TCR cDNA was made by 5'RACE template switching, a universal primer site and UMIs were added. TCRdb used MiXCR to reprocess the 5' RACE reads, holding one entry per CDR3 protein. The table lists some 350,000 distinct CDR3 sequences, roughly 12% of them singletons. Sample: PBMCs, taken on the day of the first yellow fever vaccination. The genes are TRBV20-1 and TRBJ1-5, with 7 bases identical to TRBD1. The sequence came from a man between 18 and 29 years old who received the YFV17D yellow fever vaccine. The CDR3 loop reads CSARRRGAGGQPQHF. Here the CDR3 DNA reads TGCAGTGCTAGAAGGAGAGGGGCAGGGGGACAGCCCCAGCATTTT.